This passage covers 25 T cell receptor beta chains from one sample sequenced in a study of Graves' ophthalmopathy and Graves' hyperthyroidism. The authors amplified TCR beta CDR3 regions, and they did so from RNA transcripts for repertoire sequencing. The authors performed first-round RT-PCR with HTBI primers and then a second-round multiplex PCR. From the multiplex PCR reads, TCRdb called clonotypes with MiXCR, one entry per CDR3 protein. This sample has 450,000 or so distinct CDR3 sequences, with around 14% found just once. The specimen sequenced was blood. These receptors all come from a woman aged 30 to 39 with Graves' ophthalmopathy.

The chain uses TRBV27 and TRBJ1-2; D is unresolved. The CDR3 runs 13 residues. Trimming shortened V by 10 bases and J by 7 bases, and 19 bases separated the two germline ends. Per the germline V gene, CDR1 is MNHEY and CDR2 is SMNVEV (reference sequence). The DNA for the CDR3 is TGTGCCACCGCAGAGGGAGAGTTAGGTGGCTACACCTTC. Its translation: CATAEGELGGYTF.

At least ten counts were recorded for this clonotype. The gene calls are TRBV7-3 and TRBJ2-4; 9 bases agree with TRBD2. The CDR3 has 18 amino acids. V was clipped by 1 base and J by 3 bases; unmatched bases: 10. Germline V gene lookup returns CDR1 SGHTA and CDR2 FQGTGA. The CDR3 DNA is TGTGCCAGCAGCTTAAACCCCCCCAGAGCGGGGGGCAAAAACATTCAGTACTTC. It is translated as CASSLNPPRAGGKNIQYF.

This clonotype was counted ten times or more. This chain uses TRBV6-1 with TRBJ2-7, with 9 bases fitting TRBD1. V was pared by 4 bases and J by 4 bases, with 8 bases of the junction left unmatched. In germline, CDR1 is MNHNS, CDR2 SASEGT. The CDR3 extends over 15 amino acids. CDR3 sequence (DNA): TGTGCCAGCAGTGGGACCGGGACAGGGATATACGAGCAGTACTTC. Amino acid sequence: CASSGTGTGIYEQYF.

Many counts were recorded for this clonotype. The CDR3, as DNA: TGTGCCAGCAGTTGGGACAGGAGAAGCACAGATACGCAGTATTTT. Residues: CASSWDRRSTDTQYF. The chain has TRBV27 and TRBJ2-3; 8 positions match TRBD1. Looked up from germline, CDR1 is MNHEY and CDR2 is SMNVEV (reference sequence). Losses at the gene ends were 4 bases for V and 0 bases for J; bases not matched to a gene: 3. This CDR3 has 15 amino acids.

This clonotype was seen at least ten times. The chain couples TRBV6-8 to TRBJ2-7; 11 bases are shared with TRBD2. Germline CDR1 is MNHGY and CDR2 is SAAAGT. J lost 2 bases, V lost 10 bases, and 13 bases had no gene match. The CDR3 covers 16 residues. CDR3 loop: CATDGLAGGNTYEQYF. In DNA, the CDR3 is TGTGCCACCGATGGACTAGCGGGTGGAAACACCTACGAGCAGTACTTC.

There are many counts of this clonotype. A junction end diverges from the germline sequence, so it may reflect a read error. The chain joins TRBV28 to TRBJ2-7; maybe TRBD1 (5 bases). Germline V gene lookup returns CDR1 MDHEN and CDR2 SYDVKM. The CDR3 has 12 residues. The CDR3 spells CASSLERQPRNF. CDR3 coding DNA: TGTGCCAGCAGTTTAGAAAGACAGCCCCGTAATTTC.

This clonotype was recorded many times. CDR3 DNA sequence: TGTGCCAGCAGTAAGGACAGGGGGGGCACTGAAGCTTTCTTT. Its translation: CASSKDRGGTEAFF. V usage is TRBV27 and J usage is TRBJ1-1, with 10 bases that match TRBD1. Germline V lookup: CDR1 MNHEY, CDR2 SMNVEV (reference sequence). With V trimmed by 5 bases and J by 4 bases, 4 bases remained unmatched. There are 14 residues in the CDR3.

This clonotype was seen many times. The chain joins TRBV6-1 to TRBJ2-7; D perhaps matches TRBD1 (6 bases). This CDR3 is built from 16 residues. CDR1 is MNHNS, CDR2 SASEGT, per germline. V was pared by 6 bases and J by 3 bases, with 21 bases between. CDR3 DNA sequence: TGTGCCAGCAGAGAGATTGCCCCGGGACAAGGCTACGAGCAGTACTTC. It is translated as CASREIAPGQGYEQYF.

This chain links TRBV27 with TRBJ1-6, with D perhaps matching TRBD1 (5 bases). Germline CDR1 and CDR2: MNHEY and SMNVEV (reference sequence). The CDR3 is 15 residues long. V shed 2 bases and J shed 7 bases, with 12 bases lying between them. The CDR3 loop reads CASSLTQGWNSPLHF. The DNA for the CDR3 is TGTGCCAGCAGTTTAACCCAGGGTTGGAATTCACCCCTCCACTTT.

This clonotype was recorded many times. CDR3 amino acids: CSVAGRGRDEQYF. For the CDR3, the DNA is TGCAGCGTTGCGGGCAGGGGAAGGGACGAGCAGTACTTC. The rearrangement joins TRBV29-1 to TRBJ2-7; possible D gene TRBD1, 6 bases. Per the germline V gene, CDR1 is SQVTM and CDR2 is ANQGSEA. V was cut by 4 bases and J by 5 bases, with 15 bases left in between. The CDR3 spans 13 residues.

This clonotype was found many times. The rearrangement uses TRBV27 and TRBJ2-7, with 8 bases fitting TRBD1. The V segment lost 7 bases and the J segment 0 bases; nucleotides outside the gene matches: 14. This CDR3 spans 17 amino acids. Germline CDR1 reads MNHEY; CDR2 reads SMNVEV (reference sequence). For the CDR3, the DNA is TGTGCCAGCAACCCCGTGATTATCGGACAGGGCTCCTACGAGCAGTACTTC. Translation: CASNPVIIGQGSYEQYF.

At least ten counts were recorded for this clonotype. The chain links TRBV28 to TRBJ2-7; tentatively, D is TRBD1 or TRBD2 (5 bases each). V gave up 3 bases and J gave up 3 bases, with 12 bases separating them. CDR1 is MDHEN, CDR2 SYDVKM, per germline. The CDR3 spans 14 residues. This chain's CDR3 is CASSFRGEIYEQYF. In DNA, the CDR3 is TGTGCCAGCAGTTTTAGAGGGGAGATCTACGAGCAGTACTTC.

This clonotype was observed once. The chain combines TRBV12-3 or TRBV12-4 with TRBJ2-7, with 7 bases that match TRBD2. V was clipped by 11 bases and J by 2 bases; unmatched bases: 9. The CDR3 covers 13 residues. DNA of the CDR3: TGTGCCTCTCGGGCGGGGGTACCCTACGAGCAGTACTTC. Translated, it gives CASRAGVPYEQYF.

Details on this clonotype: This may come from a read error, since a much larger clone is one base off. The gene calls are TRBV4-1 and TRBJ2-2; 10 nucleotides line up with TRBD1. Germline CDR1 is MGHRA and CDR2 is YSYEKL. The CDR3 covers 15 residues. CDR3 sequence: CASSQGDRGIGELCF. The CDR3 region has the DNA TGCGCCAGCAGCCAAGGGGACAGGGGAATCGGGGAGCTGTGTTTT.

This clonotype was recorded at least ten times. One end of the junction is discordant with germline, which a read error may explain. This chain uses TRBV6-1 with TRBJ1-4; weak D call: TRBD1 (6 bases). Germline CDR1 is MNHNS and CDR2 is SASEGT. The CDR3 has 15 residues. The CDR3 here is CASSEEGGRAEKLFF. The CDR3 nucleotides read TGTGCCAGCAGCGAAGAGGGGGGTCGGGCTGAAAAACTGTTTTTT.

This clonotype was recorded at least ten times. V gene TRBV6-5 combines with J gene TRBJ1-1; the D is unclear. This CDR3 has 14 residues. CDR1 is MNHEY, CDR2 SVGAGI, per germline. V gave up 1 base and J gave up 3 bases, with 9 bases separating them. CDR3 sequence reads: CASSYWAGDTEAFF. The CDR3 DNA sequence: TGTGCCAGCAGTTACTGGGCCGGGGACACTGAAGCTTTCTTT.

This clonotype turned up a few times. The chain joins TRBV12-3 or TRBV12-4 to TRBJ1-2; 7 nucleotides match TRBD1. V was pared by 5 bases and J by 4 bases, with 4 bases of the junction left unmatched. This CDR3 spans 13 amino acids. CDR3 region: CASSTDRTYGYTF. The CDR3 region has the DNA TGTGCCAGCAGTACGGACAGGACCTATGGCTACACCTTC.

The table lists this clonotype with many counts. V is TRBV12-3 or TRBV12-4 and J is TRBJ1-5; D unresolved. V was shortened by 3 bases and J by 3 bases, with 6 bases between the two germline ends. There are 13 residues in the CDR3. This CDR3 is CASSLLDNQPQHF. For the CDR3, the DNA is TGTGCCAGCAGTTTGCTCGACAATCAGCCCCAGCATTTT.

There are many counts of this clonotype. A junction end diverges from the germline sequence, so it may reflect a read error. This chain joins TRBV12-3 or TRBV12-4 and TRBJ2-7; D is ambiguous. This CDR3 is 12 amino acids long. CDR3 DNA: TGTGCCAGCAGTTTTAGTAGAGGCCCCCTCAGCTTC. This translates into CASSFSRGPLSF.

This clonotype appeared a few times. The V gene is TRBV15, the J gene TRBJ2-2; D possibly corresponds to TRBD2 (6 bases). CDR3 length equals 15 residues. Trimming took off 0 bases at V and 6 bases at J, with 11 bases between the two ends. In germline, CDR1 is LNHNV, CDR2 YYDKDF (reference sequence). The CDR3 protein is CATSRDREVAGELFF. The CDR3 region has the DNA TGTGCCACCAGCAGAGACAGGGAGGTGGCCGGGGAGCTGTTTTTT.

This clonotype occurred many times. V and J are TRBV9 and TRBJ2-5; D call uncertain. Germline-derived CDR1 and CDR2 are SGDLS and YYNGEE. Trimming removed 2 bases at V and 4 bases at J, with 12 bases between. The CDR3 spans 14 residues. The DNA of the CDR3 is TGTGCCAGCAGCGTTAGACCGGTGGGAGAGACCCAGTACTTC. Translation: CASSVRPVGETQYF.

The chain recombines TRBV12-3 or TRBV12-4 with TRBJ2-7; D is uncertain. Trimming left V 6 bases short and J 3 bases short, with 12 bases between. This CDR3 region has 13 residues. CDR3 region: CASRSSQRYEQYF. In nucleotides, the CDR3 is TGTGCCAGCAGATCCTCACAGCGCTACGAGCAGTACTTC.

The chain joins TRBV4-1 to TRBJ1-5; weak D call: TRBD1 (6 bases). The V end was cut by 1 base, the J end by 2 bases, with 15 bases between. CDR3 length: 17 amino acids. Germline V gives CDR1 MGHRA, CDR2 YSYEKL. In DNA form, the CDR3 reads TGCGCCAGCAGCCAAGTCTCCGGGGGCACTGGCAATCAGCCCCAGCATTTT. Translation: CASSQVSGGTGNQPQHF.

This clonotype has at least ten counts. The chain employs TRBV28 and TRBJ1-1; D is unclear. V was cut by 6 bases and J by 3 bases, with 11 bases left in between. The CDR3 covers 13 residues. CDR1 and CDR2 from the germline V gene are MDHEN and SYDVKM. CDR3 DNA: TGTGCCAGCAGAACGGAAGGCGACACTGAAGCTTTCTTT. Amino acids: CASRTEGDTEAFF.

This clonotype was detected ten times or more. This chain links TRBV5-5 with TRBJ1-1, with D tentatively TRBD1 (5 bases). Between the trimmed V and J ends, which lost 2 bases and 7 bases, there was a span of 15 bases. Germline V lookup: CDR1 SGHKS, CDR2 YYEKEE (reference sequence). The CDR3 extends over 14 amino acids. CDR3 amino acids: CASSLGDAGGEAFF. The CDR3 nucleotides read TGTGCCAGCAGCTTAGGTGACGCCGGGGGTGAAGCTTTCTTT.